The rows below give T cell receptor beta chains drawn from one sample of a study of cytomegalovirus exposure and HLA in healthy donors. Produced via immunoSEQ multiplex PCR; TCRdb's table is partial and in-frame only. The sample has just under 65,000 clones; around 80% are singletons. Sample: PBMCs. These receptors all come from a woman aged 30 to 39 in good health and CMV-seronegative. Each CDR3 is given with its conserved first and last residue. Each record gives: V gene, CDR3 protein.

>TRBV10-3
CAISNREKIEAFF
>TRBV7-9
CASSWDLNTEAFF
>TRBV29-1
CSVESNTEKLFF
>TRBV2
CASSEGGSTGIRGTQYF
>TRBV5-4
CASSLVGGGRSYNEQFF
>TRBV15
CATSREGQGAFEAFF
>TRBV30
CAWRYRGSTDTQYF
>TRBV4-1
CASSRGQTYEQYF
>TRBV28
CASSPTYAQPQHF
>TRBV30
CAWSPQPNEKLFF
>TRBV28
CASSQGSRMQKLFF
>TRBV7-9
CASSSTGVPSTDTQYF
>TRBV10-3
CAISAEGTKVDTQYF
>TRBV7-2
CASSPDRKHGYTF
>TRBV4-1
CASSQGDGGRDTQYF
>TRBV28
CASIRGFDSYEQYF
>TRBV6-6
CASSRGQDRTYGYTF
>TRBV5-6
CASSRTGGQPQHF
>TRBV6-1
CASSGTGASYQPQHF
>TRBV4-1
CASSQGAGSNQPQHF
>TRBV2
CASSPTGVSDGNTIYF
>TRBV7-9
CASSPRQGPNTEAFF
>TRBV18
CASSTHRDTYEQYF
>TRBV5-1
CASSSGQGAAFF
>TRBV7-7
CASSPRTSGNTGELFF
>TRBV5-1
CASSIGQGNGYTF
>TRBV7-8
CASSLGLAGGLYEQYF
>TRBV5-8
CATNRGNTEAFF
>TRBV6-6
CASSYWEQGEGGYTF
>TRBV30
CAWSVLGLEGYGYTF
>TRBV15
CATSRDLSGFREKLFF
>TRBV2
CASSAETGKHNEQFF
>TRBV11-2
CASSPLRQQADPDTQYF
>TRBV11-3
CASSQGLAGQETQYF
>TRBV6-1
CASTDRREAYEQYF
>TRBV4-3
CASSQEPGLAKNIQYF
>TRBV11-2
CASSSLPGGNSPLHF
>TRBV7-8
CASSVTQLAGGETQYF
>TRBV4-3
CASSQKFSRGTSGRVYEQYF
>TRBV6-5
CASSYSGGNQPQHF
>TRBV29-1
CSVSGTSGSYEQYF
>TRBV2
CASRQGLVGTQYF
>TRBV11-3
CASSPAGGEAFF
>TRBV5-4
CASSYLDRGNTGELFF
>TRBV11-3
CASSLLGASEAFF
>TRBV11-2
CASSTRTGEVGKLFF
>TRBV5-1
CATKEDRPGGNQPQHF
>TRBV6-6
CASSFTSYSNQPQHF
>TRBV28
CASSLGTSGGSLYGYTF
>TRBV9
CASSVAGGTPNTGELFF
>TRBV6-5
CASSPQDGGSHEQYF
>TRBV6-5
CASRLGSEQYF
>TRBV5-4
CASSLQAGPVGDNEQFF
>TRBV7-8
CASVRDSSGYEQYF
>TRBV2
CASGRLAGSYEQYF
>TRBV7-7
CASSQFPGGNTEAFF
>TRBV18
CASSKTSGKTDTQYF
>TRBV6-5
CASSWGGDVDTEAFF
>TRBV6-5
CASSYSTGTGELFF
>TRBV28
CASTPQANNSPLHF